One and the same sample provided the 10 T cell receptor beta chains below, sequenced in a study of T cell repertoires in cytomegalovirus infection. TCRdb ran MiXCR on the reads and lists one entry per CDR3 protein. The sample lists about 830,000 distinct CDR3 sequences; approximately 32% were seen once. No antigens are known for them. Sample: cultured CD8+ T cells from PBMCs, taken from culture after CMV antigen stimulation. The receptors come from a human donor in good health (CMV status not recorded). Some clones in this sample may be carry-over from other donors' samples.

This clonotype was picked up a small number of times. The gene calls are TRBV4-2 and TRBJ1-4, with TRBD1 matching 9 bases. Germline V gene data show CDR1 as LGHNA and CDR2 as YNFKEQ. This CDR3 has 15 amino acids. V lost 0 bases and J lost 7; bases outside the gene matches: 3. The DNA of the CDR3 is TGTGCCAGCAGCCAAGAGACAGGGGGAGGTGAAAAACTGTTTTTT. Translation gives CASSQETGGGEKLFF.

In the case of this clonotype: Germline is not matched at one junction end, which may reflect a read error. CDR3 sequence (DNA): TGTGCCAGTAGTATAGACCCGGTCGCCTGGGGCTTTTTT. It codes for CASSIDPVAWGFF. This chain links TRBV19 with TRBJ1-1; D might be TRBD1 (5 bases). The CDR3 runs to 13 residues. Germline assignment: CDR1 LNHDA and CDR2 SQIVND (reference sequence).

Notes on this clonotype: Relative to the germline gene, one junction end is altered; a read error may explain this. The rearrangement uses TRBV28 and TRBJ2-2; no firm D call. Germline V gene lookup returns CDR1 MDHEN and CDR2 SYDVKM. This CDR3 is 14 amino acids long. CDR3 nucleotide sequence: TGTACCAGCAGTTTTAGAGGTCGGCCGGGGGAGCTGTTTTTT. Translated: CTSSFRGRPGELFF.

This clonotype was seen a few times. V is TRBV4-3 and J is TRBJ2-7; D unresolved. Trimming shortened V by 0 bases and J by 3 bases, and 12 bases separated the two germline ends. The CDR3 sequence is 15 residues long. Germline V gene sequence: CDR1 LGHNA, CDR2 YSLEER. The CDR3 protein is CASSQDTATVYEQYV. The DNA for the CDR3 is TGCGCCAGCAGCCAAGATACGGCAACAGTCTACGAGCAGTACGTC.

This clonotype came up a few times. This sequence joins TRBV14 and TRBJ2-2; D is unclear. Trimming pared 3 bases from V and 5 bases from J, leaving 10 bases between. This CDR3 is 14 amino acids long. Germline V gene sequence: CDR1 SGHDN, CDR2 FVKESK. CDR3 in DNA: TGTGCCAGCAGCCACCGTCAGGAAACCGGGGAGCTGTTTTTT. It codes for CASSHRQETGELFF.

This clonotype was counted a few times. CDR3 amino acids: CASSLWGQRNTEAFF. The CDR3, as DNA: TGTGCCAGCAGTTTATGGGGACAGAGGAACACTGAAGCTTTCTTT. The chain employs TRBV12-3 or TRBV12-4 and TRBJ1-1; 7 bases are shared with TRBD1. The CDR3 length is 15 residues. V shed 2 bases and J 1 base; nucleotides not matched to a gene: 4.

The chain employs TRBV27 and TRBJ1-2; D might be TRBD1 (5 bases). There are 15 residues in the CDR3. Germline CDR1 and CDR2: MNHEY and SMNVEV (reference sequence). Trimming left V 4 bases short and J 4 bases short, with 16 bases between. The DNA for the CDR3 is TGTGCCAGCAGTTCTGCCCCCGGGACTCTCTATGGCTACACCTTC. Amino acid sequence: CASSSAPGTLYGYTF.

V usage is TRBV6-2 or TRBV6-3 and J usage is TRBJ1-5; D is perhaps TRBD1 (5 bases). Germline values: CDR1 MNHEY, CDR2 SVGEGT. The CDR3 totals 13 residues. V dropped 6 bases and J dropped 3 bases, with 9 bases sitting between them. The CDR3 DNA follows: TGTGCCAGCAGGCCGGGGGTCAATCAGCCCCAGCATTTT. Translating it yields CASRPGVNQPQHF.

This chain's CDR3 is CSVEDRAAEQYF. CDR3 in DNA: TGCAGCGTTGAGGACAGGGCGGCCGAGCAGTACTTC. This chain joins TRBV29-1 and TRBJ2-7; 8 nucleotides line up with TRBD1. The CDR3 runs 12 residues. The V and J ends lost 3 bases and 6 bases, in that order; junction bases with no gene match: 4. Germline V CDR1 and CDR2: SQVTM, ANQGSEA.

About this clonotype itself: This may stem from a read error, because a much larger clone lies one nucleotide away. This chain uses TRBV3-1 with TRBJ2-7; D possibly corresponds to TRBD1 (6 bases). Trimming removed 10 bases from V and 3 bases from J, with 19 bases in between. This CDR3 contains 14 residues. Germline CDR1 reads LGHDT; CDR2 reads YNNKEL (reference sequence). CDR3 DNA: TGTGCCAACAGTCAACGGGACACCGACTACGAGCAGTACTTC. It is translated as CANSQRDTDYEQYF.